This T cell receptor beta chain emerged from a study of blood T cell repertoires in COVID-19 (dated by TCRdb to about 2020). Study-level background: Collaborator samples came from the United States, Italy and Spain and covered acute and convalescent phases of COVID-19. The prospective study material was composed of cDNA or gDNA derived from T cells, B-cell-depleted T cells, or PBMCs. The dataset comprised deeply sampled blood TCRbeta repertoires from subjects exposed to, actively infected with, or recovered from COVID-19. A freely available public database, intended as a resource for researchers studying the immune response to SARS-CoV-2, is where the repertoires were released. The samples were drawn from two sources: the first 160 participants of the ongoing ImmuneRACE study, and 1,000 to 1,500 subjects contributed by 6 global collaborators. A de-identified subject ID, COVID-19 status, age in years and sex were almost always included in the sample metadata. Where available, HLA class I and class II types were obtained from metadata supplied by the sample provider rather than from assay-based typing. Summary of the overall study and its limitations: The amount of clinical and demographic metadata varied by source and participant and was provided uncurated.

The CDR3, cysteine through phenylalanine, is 14 amino acids long. Only CDR3 DNA is held: 42 bases, read in frame from base 1. Taken from the germline V gene, the CDR1 and CDR2 loops are SGHRS and YFSETQ. The germline V end is reduced by 4 bases and the J end by 1 base; junction bases left unmatched: 4. Details on this clone: There is no known antigen for this receptor. Nothing much larger sits one base from this clone, and base qualities are not available.

TCRbeta CDR3 regions were amplified from genomic DNA by means of the immunoSEQ Assay, a bias-controlled multiplex PCR. The study's processing was this. Within the assay, amplification of reference gene primers was used to estimate how many nucleated cells each sample contained. Sequence reads were collapsed and filtered to measure the absolute abundance of every unique TCRbeta CDR3 rearrangement. For each sample, productive Simpson clonality was calculated as the square root of Simpson's diversity index across productive rearrangements. TCRdb took over this immuneACCESS table, retaining in-frame rearrangements with V and J assigned. Such tables are incomplete; in checked studies, under half of the missing clones stem from an unresolved V gene, and the remainder is unexplained. V and J calls and clone size are as listed in that table; D and trimming were resolved from the DNA. For this sample the table gives about 50,000 clones, of which over 65% were detected only once. Jointly, the top ten make up 10% to 15% of the sample.

Whole blood was collected in K2EDTA tubes by collaborating institutions according to the institutions' own protocols. For TCRbeta analysis, collaborators shipped samples in one of three forms: frozen whole blood, isolated PBMCs, or DNA extracted from either of those sample types. This clonotype was obtained from a human donor in a cohort sampled during active COVID-19. Source material: peripheral blood. The V gene is TRBV5-1 and the J gene is TRBJ1-1, with TRBD1 identical over 7 junction bases. This receptor carries the CDR3 CASSGGTENTEAFF. The nucleotides read TGCGCCAGCAGCGGGGGGACAGAGAACACTGAAGCTTTCTTT.